This T cell receptor (beta chain) was obtained from a study of blood T cell repertoires in COVID-19. Study-wide background: The analysed material was cDNA or gDNA that came from T cells, B-cell-depleted T cells, or PBMCs.

The germline CDR1 and CDR2 sequences are LNHDA and SQIVND (reference sequence). This CDR3 comprises 19 residues. J lost 0 bases, V lost 3 bases, and 11 bases had no gene match. In the original processing: Using reference gene primer amplification, nucleated cell counts were estimated. TCRdb's copy holds only in-frame clones and misses some; the assay was immunoSEQ multiplex PCR. D and trimming come from the DNA, and the V and J calls and clone size come from that table. Among 120,000 to 150,000 clones listed, roughly 84% were seen once. This receptor was obtained from a man aged 25 to 40 with COVID-19, enrolled during active disease. Sequences were obtained from peripheral blood. The chain couples TRBV19 to TRBJ2-6; TRBD1 agrees at 7 bases. Here the CDR3 DNA reads TGTGCCAGTAGTATCCGTCTCGGACAGGAGAGCTCTGGGGCCAACGTCCTGACTTTC. Translated, it gives CASSIRLGQESSGANVLTF.